One and the same sample provided the 18 T cell receptor beta chains below, sequenced in a study of blood T cell repertoires in COVID-19. Data came from immunoSEQ multiplex PCR; TCRdb stores just in-frame clones and leaves some out. The table has a few hundred thousand clones, 80% to 95% seen once. The sequenced sample was peripheral blood. Receptors originate from a person between 18 and 35 years old with COVID-19, enrolled during active disease.

In nucleotides, the CDR3 is TGTGCCAGCAGCTTTAACAGGGAGGCTTTCTTT. It codes for CASSFNREAFF. The chain links TRBV5-4 to TRBJ1-1, with D perhaps TRBD1 (6 bases). V was cut by 2 bases and J by 11 bases, with 10 bases left in between. CDR1 and CDR2 (germline): SGHNT, YYREEE (reference sequence). This CDR3 contains 11 residues.

This chain links TRBV5-1 with TRBJ2-2, with TRBD2 as a possible D gene (6 bases). This CDR3 comprises 14 residues. CDR1 SGHRS and CDR2 YFSETQ come from the germline V gene. Trimming pared 5 bases from V and 3 bases from J, leaving 11 bases between. The chain's CDR3 is CASRTTRDTGELFF. The CDR3 DNA is TGCGCCAGCAGAACGACTAGGGACACCGGGGAGCTGTTTTTT.

V and J are TRBV29-1 and TRBJ2-7; 9 bases match TRBD1. The J segment lost 4 bases and the V segment lost 7 bases, leaving 14 bases of the junction unmatched. Germline CDR1 reads SQVTM; CDR2 reads ANQGSEA. The CDR3 extends over 15 amino acids. CDR3 DNA: TGCAGCGCAAACGACTTCGGGACAGGGCGTTACGAGCAGTACTTC. Protein sequence: CSANDFGTGRYEQYF.

The chain has TRBV5-1 and TRBJ1-4; a possible D gene is TRBD1 (6 bases). V was clipped by 0 bases and J by 8 bases, with 14 bases between them. The CDR3 extends over 15 amino acids. Germline CDR1 and CDR2: SGHRS and YFSETQ. DNA for the CDR3: TGCGCCAGCAGCTTGGAAGGCAGGGGTGGGGAAAAACTGTTTTTT. Its protein product is CASSLEGRGGEKLFF.

The chain recombines TRBV12-3 or TRBV12-4 with TRBJ2-7; 9 bases fit TRBD2. The ends lost 8 bases at V and 3 bases at J; junction bases unmatched: 5. This CDR3 contains 13 residues. The CDR3 DNA reads as TGTGCCAGCTCCTTGACTAGCGGCTACGAGCAGTACTTC. Encoded protein: CASSLTSGYEQYF.

This clone was detected only once. The rearrangement joins TRBV7-9 to TRBJ1-2, with unresolved D. V lost 3 bases and J 3 bases, leaving 8 bases between the germline ends. Germline assignment: CDR1 SEHNR and CDR2 FQNEAQ (reference sequence). There are 13 residues in the CDR3. In DNA, the CDR3 is TGTGCCAGCAGCTTGTCAGAATACTATGGCTACACCTTC. Encoded protein: CASSLSEYYGYTF.

Note on this clone: Other DNA sequences in the same sample also yield this CDR3. The chain's CDR3 is CASSPGQGTDTQYF. DNA for the CDR3: TGTGCCAGCAGCCCGGGACAGGGCACAGATACGCAGTATTTT. This chain connects TRBV3-1 (or the pseudogene TRBV3-2) to TRBJ2-3; 8 bases line up with TRBD1. CDR1 and CDR2 (germline): LGHDT, YNNKEL (reference sequence). V lost 4 bases to trimming and J lost 1 base; unmatched junction nucleotides: 1. The CDR3 is made up of 14 amino acids.

The chain joins TRBV5-1 to TRBJ2-3; 11 nucleotides line up with TRBD1. Germline V gene lookup returns CDR1 SGHRS and CDR2 YFSETQ. The ends lost 0 bases at V and 4 bases at J; junction bases unmatched: 7. The CDR3 sequence is 17 residues long. The CDR3 nucleotides are TGCGCCAGCAGCTTGGGAGGGACAGGGGGATCTTCAGATACGCAGTATTTT. It yields the protein CASSLGGTGGSSDTQYF.

The rearrangement links TRBV5-1 to TRBJ2-7; 9 nucleotides agree with TRBD2. CDR1 is SGHRS, CDR2 YFSETQ, per germline. CDR3 length: 17 residues. V was clipped by 4 bases and J by 2 bases; unmatched bases: 13. CDR3 bases: TGCGCCAGCAGCCAGGGACAGCGGGAGGTCGGGACCTACGAGCAGTACTTC. Its protein product is CASSQGQREVGTYEQYF.

This chain joins TRBV2 and TRBJ2-7; tentatively, D is TRBD2 (6 bases). Germline V gives CDR1 SNHLY, CDR2 FYNNEI. This CDR3 has 15 amino acids. V dropped 4 bases and J dropped 2 bases, with 15 bases sitting between them. The CDR3: CASSASREVPYEQYF. The DNA for the CDR3 is TGTGCCAGCAGTGCCAGCAGGGAGGTCCCCTACGAGCAGTACTTC.

The rearrangement uses TRBV5-8 and TRBJ2-1; 9 bases are a match to TRBD2. V dropped 4 bases and J dropped 4; count of bases not matched to a gene: 6. Germline CDR1 and CDR2: SGHTS and YDEGEE. This CDR3 contains 15 residues. The CDR3 sequence: CASSLPTSGYNEQFF. The CDR3 DNA reads TGTGCCAGCAGCCTCCCGACTAGCGGTTACAATGAGCAGTTCTTC.

The chain employs TRBV5-1 and TRBJ2-6, with a tentative D call TRBD1 (5 bases). The CDR3 runs 16 residues. Germline values: CDR1 SGHRS, CDR2 YFSETQ. Deletions cut 0 bases from V and 1 base from J, with 8 bases between. The CDR3: CASSLDPGSGANVLTF. DNA of the CDR3: TGCGCCAGCAGCTTGGACCCAGGGTCTGGGGCCAACGTCCTGACTTTC.

CDR3 coding DNA: TGTGCCATCAGTGACTTATTAGGTGGTAGACAGGGTGGGACCTATGGCTACACCTTC. Translated, it gives CAISDLLGGRQGGTYGYTF. The rearrangement joins TRBV10-3 to TRBJ1-2; TRBD1 matches 7 bases. The CDR3 sequence is 19 residues long. The V gene's germline CDR1 is ENHRY and CDR2 SYGVKD. Trimming took 3 bases from V and 4 from J; bases not matched to a gene: 20.

The V gene is TRBV25-1, the J gene TRBJ2-5, with D perhaps TRBD2 (5 bases). CDR3 length equals 14 residues. Germline V gene sequence: CDR1 MGHDK, CDR2 SYGVNS. Trimming took off 1 base at V and 1 base at J, with 7 bases between the two ends. CDR3 sequence: CASSEFGVQETQYF. DNA for the CDR3: TGTGCCAGCAGTGAATTCGGGGTCCAAGAGACCCAGTACTTC.

The chain recombines TRBV12-3 or TRBV12-4 with TRBJ1-2; 7 nucleotides match TRBD1. This CDR3 comprises 13 residues. V dropped 2 bases and J dropped 6; count of bases not matched to a gene: 3. In nucleotides, the CDR3 is TGTGCCAGCAGTTTAAACAGGGGCGATGGCTACACCTTC. Translation gives CASSLNRGDGYTF.

V and J are TRBV19 and TRBJ2-5; 10 positions agree with TRBD1. CDR3 length: 15 residues. Unmatched junction bases numbered 5, after V lost 5 bases and J lost 2 bases. Per germline, CDR1 LNHDA and CDR2 SQIVND (reference sequence). The CDR3 loop reads CASSAGQGVQETQYF. In DNA, the CDR3 is TGTGCCAGTAGTGCTGGACAGGGGGTGCAAGAGACCCAGTACTTC.

The chain uses TRBV12-3 or TRBV12-4 and TRBJ2-7, with D maybe TRBD2 (5 bases). This CDR3 has 13 residues. The ends were cut back, 8 bases at V and 4 bases at J, with 15 bases in the middle. CDR3 coding DNA: TGTGCCAGCGCCAGCCTTACGGGATACGAGCAGTACTTC. This sequence encodes CASASLTGYEQYF.

The chain carries TRBV4-2 and TRBJ2-3; D may be TRBD2 (5 bases). Germline loops: CDR1 LGHNA, CDR2 YNFKEQ. The CDR3 contains 13 residues. V was pared by 5 bases and J by 3 bases, with 9 bases between. In DNA, the CDR3 is TGTGCCAGCAGCAGAGGGCTAACAGATACGCAGTATTTT. This encodes CASSRGLTDTQYF.